A single sample gave rise to the 27 T cell receptor beta chains below, sequenced in a study of blood T cell repertoires in COVID-19. Assay used: immunoSEQ multiplex PCR; TCRdb lists only in-frame clones, some missing. The sample includes nearly 55,000 clones, around 72% seen only once; the top ten take around 14%. Sequencing used peripheral blood. The receptors stem from a human donor with active or convalescent COVID-19. The donor label of this sample is uncertain.

The chain employs TRBV5-8 and TRBJ2-7; no clear D. From germline, CDR1 is SGHTS and CDR2 YDEGEE. The V gene lost 4 bases and the J gene lost 4 bases, with 9 bases spanning the gap. CDR3 length equals 12 residues. The CDR3: CASSPPPYEQYF. DNA for the CDR3: TGTGCCAGCAGCCCCCCCCCATACGAGCAGTACTTC.

The chain employs TRBV7-8 and TRBJ2-3, with 7 bases fitting TRBD2. The CDR3 is 16 amino acids. With 2 bases clipped from V and 1 base from J, the junction kept 6 bases outside the gene matches. Germline values: CDR1 SGHVS, CDR2 FQNEAQ. CDR3 bases: TGTGCCAGCAGCTTACTCGCGGGAGTTCGCACAGATACGCAGTATTTT. Translating it yields CASSLLAGVRTDTQYF.

The J gene is TRBJ2-2, the V gene TRBV5-4, with TRBD1 matching over 9 bases. The CDR3 spans 16 residues. V lost 3 bases and J lost 3; bases outside the gene matches: 6. Germline values: CDR1 SGHNT, CDR2 YYREEE (reference sequence). The CDR3 nucleotides are TGTGCCAGCAGCTGGGGGACAGGGCGGGACACCGGGGAGCTGTTTTTT. Amino acid sequence: CASSWGTGRDTGELFF.

This clone was picked up one time. The CDR3 here is CASSVGPSGKDEQFF. In DNA form, the CDR3 reads TGTGCCAGCAGCGTAGGGCCAAGCGGGAAGGATGAGCAGTTCTTC. The chain is built from TRBV9 and TRBJ2-1, with 7 positions matching TRBD2. With 0 bases clipped from V and 8 bases from J, the junction kept 8 bases outside the gene matches. Germline CDR1 SGDLS, CDR2 YYNGEE. This CDR3 region has 15 residues. Full variable domain (rest looked up from reference TRBV9 and TRBJ2-1): DSGVTQTPKHLITATGQRVTLRCSPRSGDLSVYWYQQSLDQGLQFLIQYYNGEERAKGNILERFSAQQFPDLHSELNLSSLELGDSALYFCASSVGPSGKDEQFFGPGTRLTVL.

The rearrangement uses TRBV2 and TRBJ2-1, with D maybe TRBD2 (5 bases). There are 14 residues in the CDR3. V was clipped by 4 bases and J by 1 base, with 8 bases between them. Germline V CDR1 and CDR2: SNHLY, FYNNEI. The DNA of the CDR3 is TGTGCCAGCAGTGGGGCGGGTTCCTACAATGAGCAGTTCTTC. Translated, it gives CASSGAGSYNEQFF.

The rearrangement uses TRBV5-1 and TRBJ1-1; 10 bases align to TRBD1. The CDR3 has 15 residues. Germline V lookup: CDR1 SGHRS, CDR2 YFSETQ. Trimming removed 3 bases from V and 3 bases from J; junction bases left unmatched: 5. CDR3 residues: CASSSDRGRYTEAFF. CDR3 coding DNA: TGCGCCAGCAGCTCCGACAGGGGGCGGTACACTGAAGCTTTCTTT.

The chain joins TRBV7-3 to TRBJ1-1, with D maybe TRBD1 (6 bases). V gave up 5 bases and J gave up 0 bases, with 7 bases separating them. The CDR3 extends over 13 amino acids. Germline V lookup: CDR1 SGHTA, CDR2 FQGTGA. CDR3 region: CASSRQVNTEAFF. The CDR3, as DNA: TGTGCCAGCAGCAGACAGGTGAACACTGAAGCTTTCTTT.

This clone was counted only a few times. J is TRBJ1-2 and V is TRBV7-2; the D is unclear. The V end lost 5 bases, the J end lost 1 base, and 11 bases lay between the germline ends. The CDR3 is 14 residues long. In germline, CDR1 is SGHTA, CDR2 FQGNSA. The CDR3 DNA follows: TGTGCCAGCAGCGAGCGGGCAGATAACTATGGCTACACCTTC. Amino acids: CASSERADNYGYTF. The full variable domain, with the rest looked up from reference TRBV7-2 and TRBJ1-2, is GAGVSQSPSNKVTEKGKDVELRCDPISGHTALYWYRQSLGQGLEFLIYFQGNSAPDKSGLPSDRFSAERTGGSVSTLTIQRTQQEDSAVYLCASSERADNYGYTFGSGTRLTVV.

V and J are TRBV11-3 and TRBJ2-7; D may be TRBD1 (6 bases). V lost 3 bases to trimming and J lost 9 bases, with 15 bases between them. Germline lookup yields CDR1 SGHNT and CDR2 YENEEA. This CDR3 comprises 13 residues. The CDR3 is CASSLGIQGAQYF. CDR3 nucleotides: TGTGCCAGCAGCTTGGGAATACAGGGCGCGCAGTACTTC. Full variable domain (outside the CDR3, taken from reference TRBV11-3 and TRBJ2-7): EAGVVQSPRYKIIEKKQPVAFWCNPISGHNTLYWYLQNLGQGPELLIRYENEEAVDDSQLPKDRFSAERLKGVDSTLKIQPAELGDSAVYLCASSLGIQGAQYFGPGTRLTVT.

The sample holds a few counts of this clone. The V and J genes are TRBV18 and TRBJ2-2, with 10 bases lining up with TRBD2. CDR1 is KGHSH and CDR2 is LQKENI in the germline V gene. The CDR3 has 21 residues. The J segment lost 3 bases and the V segment lost 3 bases, leaving 19 bases of the junction unmatched. The CDR3 loop is CASSPTPLGLARGGYTGELFF. Here the CDR3 DNA reads TGTGCCAGCTCACCCACCCCACTGGGACTAGCGCGAGGAGGGTACACCGGGGAGCTGTTTTTT. The variable domain in full, completed from reference TRBV18 and TRBJ2-2, reads NAGVMQNPRHLVRRRGQEARLRCSPMKGHSHVYWYRQLPEEGLKFMVYLQKENIIDESGMPKERFSAEFPKEGPSILRIQQVVRGDSAAYFCASSPTPLGLARGGYTGELFFGEGSRLTVL.

V usage is TRBV3-1 (or the pseudogene TRBV3-2) and J usage is TRBJ2-7; unclear D gene. This CDR3 contains 12 residues. With 2 bases removed from V and 5 bases from J, the gap between germline ends came to 7 bases. Germline CDR1 LGHDT, CDR2 YNNKEL (reference sequence). The CDR3, as DNA: TGTGCCAGCAGCCAACGAGAACACGAGCAGTACTTC. It codes for CASSQREHEQYF.

The CDR3 DNA reads TGTGCCAGCAGCTTAGGGAGCGGGGTCTACAATGAGCAGTTCTTC. Protein sequence: CASSLGSGVYNEQFF. V usage is TRBV7-3 and J usage is TRBJ2-1; TRBD2 matches 7 bases. The trim removed 2 bases at V and 3 bases at J, leaving 4 bases unmatched. The CDR3 contains 15 residues. Germline V gene lookup returns CDR1 SGHTA and CDR2 FQGTGA.

The chain carries TRBV10-3 and TRBJ1-1; 7 positions match TRBD1. Looked up from germline, CDR1 is ENHRY and CDR2 is SYGVKD. The ends lost 4 bases at V and 4 bases at J; junction bases unmatched: 9. This CDR3 region has 15 residues. The CDR3 loop is CAISGEQGRGTEAFF. The CDR3 bases are TGTGCCATCAGTGGAGAACAGGGGCGGGGCACTGAAGCTTTCTTT.

V usage is TRBV6-6 and J usage is TRBJ1-2, with 7 bases that match TRBD1. The germline V gene encodes CDR1 MNHNY and CDR2 SVGAGI (reference sequence). CDR3 length: 16 amino acids. V shed 5 bases, J shed 2 bases, and the junction held 11 bases outside the gene matches. The CDR3, as DNA: TGTGCCAGCAGTACAAATGACAGGGCCCTAAACTATGGCTACACCTTC. Residues: CASSTNDRALNYGYTF.

This clone has more than one count but fewer than ten. The genes are TRBV9 and TRBJ2-2; TRBD1 is a possible D gene (6 bases). The germline V gene has CDR1 SGDLS and CDR2 YYNGEE. The CDR3 runs 15 residues. The V and J ends lost 6 bases and 0 bases respectively, with 12 bases between them. The CDR3 here is CASTWTDTNTGELFF. The CDR3 DNA is TGTGCCAGCACCTGGACAGACACGAACACCGGGGAGCTGTTTTTT.

The V call is TRBV10-2, the J call TRBJ2-1; 7 bases match TRBD2. The CDR3 has 14 residues. After removal of 8 bases from V and 1 base from J, the junction contained 5 bases not matched to a gene. Looked up from germline, CDR1 is WSHSY and CDR2 is SAAADI. CDR3 sequence: CASGDSGSYNEQFF. The CDR3 region has the DNA TGCGCCAGCGGAGATAGCGGGTCCTACAATGAGCAGTTCTTC.

The chain links TRBV11-2 to TRBJ1-1; no definite D call. V was cut by 5 bases and J by 0 bases, with 16 bases left in between. This CDR3 spans 16 amino acids. Germline V gene lookup returns CDR1 SGHAT and CDR2 FQNNGV. This CDR3 is CASSLGMGSLNTEAFF. CDR3 nucleotides: TGTGCCAGCAGCCTCGGAATGGGCAGCTTGAACACTGAAGCTTTCTTT.

The V gene is TRBV12-5, the J gene TRBJ1-1, with 8 bases lining up with TRBD1. From germline, CDR1 is LGHNT and CDR2 FRNRAP. Trimming removed 2 bases from V and 10 bases from J; junction bases left unmatched: 12. This CDR3 spans 15 amino acids. CDR3 nucleotide sequence: TGTGCTAGTGGTTTGTTTTCGTCAGGGGGCCGAGGAGCTTTCTTT. Translating it yields CASGLFSSGGRGAFF.

This chain connects TRBV5-1 to TRBJ1-2, with 8 bases aligning to TRBD1. The CDR3 totals 15 residues. V shed 4 bases, J shed 4 bases, and the junction held 9 bases outside the gene matches. Germline V gives CDR1 SGHRS, CDR2 YFSETQ. As DNA, the CDR3 is TGCGCCAGCAGCGGGGAGGCAGGGGGCAGCTATGGCTACACCTTC. Its translation: CASSGEAGGSYGYTF.

The J gene is TRBJ1-5, the V gene TRBV3-1 (or the pseudogene TRBV3-2), with a possible D match to TRBD1 (6 bases). The CDR3 has 18 residues. Trimming took off 0 bases at V and 4 bases at J, with 19 bases between the two ends. The germline gives CDR1 LGHDT, CDR2 YNNKEL (reference sequence). CDR3 sequence reads: CASSQEPRGGQFNQPQHF. The CDR3 DNA reads TGTGCCAGCAGCCAAGAGCCCCGGGGGGGCCAGTTTAATCAGCCCCAGCATTTT.

The rearrangement links TRBV5-5 to TRBJ1-4, with D unresolved. The germline V and J ends were trimmed by 2 bases and 7 bases, with 9 bases remaining between them. CDR3 length: 13 residues. Germline V CDR1 and CDR2: SGHKS, YYEKEE (reference sequence). CDR3 sequence (DNA): TGTGCCAGCAGCTTAATTGGAGGTGAAAAACTGTTTTTT. Amino acids: CASSLIGGEKLFF.

A single count supports this clone. This chain joins TRBV30 and TRBJ2-7; 7 nucleotides agree with TRBD1. The CDR3 loop spans 15 amino acids. The V gene end was trimmed by 1 base and the J gene end by 5 bases; junction bases not matched to a gene: 11. CDR1 and CDR2 (germline): GTSNPN, SVGIG (reference sequence). In DNA, the CDR3 is TGTGCCTGGAGTGGAACCGGGACAGCGAAAGACGAGCAGTACTTC. Its translation is CAWSGTGTAKDEQYF.

J is TRBJ1-1 and V is TRBV4-3; D might be TRBD1 (5 bases). The germline CDR1 and CDR2 sequences are LGHNA and YSLEER. The CDR3 totals 16 residues. V was shortened by 1 base and J by 4 bases, with 16 bases between the two germline ends. CDR3 nucleotide sequence: TGCGCCAGCAGCCAAGGTCGCCAGGGATGGGCCACTGAAGCTTTCTTT. Its translation is CASSQGRQGWATEAFF.

The chain uses TRBV5-1 and TRBJ2-7; D possibly corresponds to TRBD1 (5 bases). The CDR3 is made up of 14 amino acids. Looked up from germline, CDR1 is SGHRS and CDR2 is YFSETQ. Trimming took 0 bases from V and 3 from J, leaving 10 bases between them. The chain's CDR3 is CASSLEAGIYEQYF. The CDR3 coding sequence is TGCGCCAGCAGCTTGGAGGCAGGGATCTACGAGCAGTACTTC.

The V and J genes are TRBV7-2 and TRBJ2-3; perhaps TRBD2 as D (6 bases). The ends were cut back, 5 bases at V and 1 base at J, with 10 bases in the middle. The CDR3 runs 14 residues. Germline assignment: CDR1 SGHTA and CDR2 FQGNSA. The CDR3 nucleotides read TGTGCCAGCAGCCCCGGGACTCGCACAGATACGCAGTATTTT. This sequence encodes CASSPGTRTDTQYF.

This clone was picked up a small number of times. V gene TRBV30 combines with J gene TRBJ2-5, with 14 bases lining up with TRBD2. In germline, CDR1 is GTSNPN, CDR2 SVGIG (reference sequence). The CDR3 totals 18 residues. The V gene end was trimmed by 5 bases and the J gene end by 5 bases; junction bases not matched to a gene: 16. The CDR3 sequence is CAWSFPGLAGVPEETQYF. For the CDR3, the DNA is TGTGCCTGGTCATTTCCGGGACTAGCGGGAGTGCCGGAGGAGACCCAGTACTTC.

CDR3 amino acids: CASQPNGGGLYEQYF. CDR3 in DNA: TGCGCCAGCCAACCCAACGGGGGGGGCCTCTACGAGCAGTACTTC. This sequence joins TRBV5-1 and TRBJ2-7; 8 nucleotides line up with TRBD2. This CDR3 comprises 15 residues. CDR1 SGHRS and CDR2 YFSETQ come from the germline V gene. V trimming: 7 bases; J trimming: 3 bases; junction bases outside the gene matches: 12.